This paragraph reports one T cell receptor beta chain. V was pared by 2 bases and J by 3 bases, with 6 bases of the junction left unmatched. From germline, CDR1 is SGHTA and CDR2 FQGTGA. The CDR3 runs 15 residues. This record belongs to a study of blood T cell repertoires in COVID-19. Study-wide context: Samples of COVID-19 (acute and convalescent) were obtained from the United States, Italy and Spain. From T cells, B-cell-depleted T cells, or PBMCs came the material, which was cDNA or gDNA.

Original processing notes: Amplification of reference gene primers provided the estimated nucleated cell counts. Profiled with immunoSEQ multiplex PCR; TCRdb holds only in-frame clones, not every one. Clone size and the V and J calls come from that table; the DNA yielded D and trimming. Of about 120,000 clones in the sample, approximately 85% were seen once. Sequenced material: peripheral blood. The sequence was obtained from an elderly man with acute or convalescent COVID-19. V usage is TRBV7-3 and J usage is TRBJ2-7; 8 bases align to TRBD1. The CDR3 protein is CASSLQGASIYEQYF. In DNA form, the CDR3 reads TGTGCCAGCAGCTTACAGGGGGCGAGTATCTACGAGCAGTACTTC.